The present T cell receptor (beta chain) was sequenced within a study of cytomegalovirus exposure and HLA in healthy donors. The CDR3 spans 14 residues. V shed 5 bases, J shed 7 bases, and the junction held 7 bases outside the gene matches. Germline V gives CDR1 SNHLY, CDR2 FYNNEI. Remarks on this clone: Its specificity is unknown.

With 60 Vbeta and 13 Jbeta primers, the PCR was carried out. Assay used: immunoSEQ multiplex PCR; TCRdb lists only in-frame clones, some missing. The repertoire holds roughly 86,000 clones, around 66% seen once, with around 4.2% in the top ten. Whole-study results and caveats: Many donors carried some public TCRs, although rarity characterized most TCR sequences. Common viral pathogens were later found to be apparently linked to several of the most significant clusters. A few V segments could not be told apart, such as TRBV6-2 and TRBV6-3, and were left out. Reports credit the classifier with highly specific, highly sensitive diagnosis of cytomegalovirus status.

The source is a man in his thirties or forties in good health and CMV-seronegative. Input material: PBMCs. The V gene is TRBV2, the J gene TRBJ1-5; TRBD1 matches 8 bases. In DNA form, the CDR3 reads TGTGCCAGCAGTAACGACAGGGGCGACCAGCCCCAGCATTTT. Residues: CASSNDRGDQPQHF.